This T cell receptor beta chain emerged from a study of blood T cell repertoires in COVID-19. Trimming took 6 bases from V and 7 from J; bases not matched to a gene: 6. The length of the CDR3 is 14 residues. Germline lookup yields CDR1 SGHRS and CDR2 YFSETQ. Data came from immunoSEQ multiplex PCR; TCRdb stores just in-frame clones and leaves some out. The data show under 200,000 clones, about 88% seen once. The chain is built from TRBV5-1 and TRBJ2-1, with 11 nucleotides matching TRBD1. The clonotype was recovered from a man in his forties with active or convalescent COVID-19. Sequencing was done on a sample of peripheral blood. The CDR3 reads CASNRTGGWNEQFF. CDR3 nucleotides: TGCGCCAGCAACAGGACAGGGGGCTGGAATGAGCAGTTCTTC.